The clone carrying this T cell receptor (beta chain) was counted many times. Its antigen is undetermined. Broader study findings: Larger-cohort validation covered only one TCR beta V-J rearrangement. Tumor memory CD4+ T cell TCR gene usage clustered with blood and lymph node memory CD4+ cells and lymph node naive CD4+ cells.

CDR3 length equals 17 residues. Germline values: CDR1 SGHAT, CDR2 FQNNGV. V trimming: 1 base; J trimming: 5 bases; junction bases outside the gene matches: 12. Full-length variable regions came from constant-region reverse primers plus semi-nested Nested Universal Primer A PCR. TCRdb re-analysed the 5' RACE reads in MiXCR, keeping a single row per CDR3 protein. This repertoire shows some 8,400 distinct CDR3 sequences, around a quarter found once; its top ten account for 4% to 5.5%. Naive CD4+ T cells were purified with Tregs depleted by CD25. The chain couples TRBV11-2 to TRBJ2-7, with 9 bases aligning to TRBD2. The sequence derives from a female donor with breast cancer. What was sequenced was naive CD4+ T cells sorted from a lymph node. Subset reported: naive CD4+ T cells, CD4+CD45RA+CD25-. The CDR3 sequence is CASSLGRLAGPPNEQYF. For the CDR3, the DNA is TGTGCCAGCAGCTTAGGGCGTCTAGCGGGGCCTCCTAACGAGCAGTACTTC.